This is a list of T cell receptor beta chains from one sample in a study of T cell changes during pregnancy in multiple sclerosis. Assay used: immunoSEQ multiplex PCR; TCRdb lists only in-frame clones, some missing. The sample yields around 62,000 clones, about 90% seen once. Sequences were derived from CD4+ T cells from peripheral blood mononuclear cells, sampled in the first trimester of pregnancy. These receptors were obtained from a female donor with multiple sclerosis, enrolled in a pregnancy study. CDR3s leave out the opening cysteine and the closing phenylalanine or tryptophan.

CDR3aa: ASSEGYQPQH
len: 10
v_gene: TRBV2

CDR3aa: ASSSRLAGGYNEQF
len: 14
v_gene: TRBV4-1

CDR3aa: ASGSKDRTTGELF
len: 13
v_gene: TRBV12-5

CDR3aa: ASSRGGTGFLNTEAF
len: 15
v_gene: TRBV7-3

CDR3aa: ASSDRGTTNEKLF
len: 13
v_gene: TRBV7-9

CDR3aa: ASSSGGRAEAF
len: 11
v_gene: TRBV11-3

CDR3aa: ASSQGTGNNYGYT
len: 13
v_gene: TRBV14

CDR3aa: ASSLTNRGEQY
len: 11
v_gene: TRBV11-3

CDR3aa: ASGRGTGDVYEQY
len: 13
v_gene: TRBV4-3

CDR3aa: ASSVRQGSTDTQY
len: 13
v_gene: TRBV6-1

CDR3aa: ASSLLPGSANVLT
len: 13
v_gene: TRBV7-3

CDR3aa: ASSEQMNTGELF
len: 12
v_gene: TRBV2

CDR3aa: ASSPTPGRGASYEQY
len: 15
v_gene: TRBV7-3

CDR3aa: ASSYWRGGRDTQY
len: 13
v_gene: TRBV6-5

CDR3aa: ASGGGTVNTEAF
len: 12
v_gene: TRBV19

CDR3aa: ASSVGQGAGTGELF
len: 14
v_gene: TRBV9

CDR3aa: ASSLTGYQPQH
len: 11
v_gene: TRBV7-2

CDR3aa: ASSPNAGGTTQY
len: 12
v_gene: TRBV7-3

CDR3aa: ASSATSGGFTDTQY
len: 14
v_gene: TRBV9

CDR3aa: ASSLPKGQVGQY
len: 12
v_gene: TRBV7-2

CDR3aa: ASSGTTYEQY
len: 10
v_gene: TRBV6-6

CDR3aa: ASTFRSGGAADTQY
len: 14
v_gene: TRBV7-2

CDR3aa: ASSVDVGAGYT
len: 11
v_gene: TRBV9

CDR3aa: SARGEGTQY
len: 9
v_gene: TRBV20-1

CDR3aa: ASSEPLTEAF
len: 10
v_gene: TRBV10-1

CDR3aa: ASSVVRSRHHVNYSNQPQH
len: 19
v_gene: TRBV9

CDR3aa: ASSLVGGGANTGELF
len: 15
v_gene: TRBV5-5

CDR3aa: SVEWSSGGAGDIQY
len: 14
v_gene: TRBV29-1

CDR3aa: ASSVSQGRLGPQH
len: 13
v_gene: TRBV6-1